A selection of T cell receptor beta chains follows, all from one sample in a study of T cell responses to AZD1222 COVID-19 vaccine. Measured with immunoSEQ multiplex PCR; TCRdb has only the in-frame clones, and not every one. The repertoire holds some 130,000 clones, with around 92% as singletons. The input for sequencing was peripheral blood, taken 28 days after the second AZD1222 dose. The receptors were sampled from an adult who received the AZD1222 COVID-19 vaccine. Both conserved end residues are part of each CDR3. Fields, in order: J gene, clone size, V gene, D gene, CDR3 length, CDR3 DNA, CDR3 protein. A D gene is named only where the DNA matches it firmly. Clone size is stated in some rows and not others, as once, few, many or a class when expanded.

J: TRBJ1-2
size: .
V: TRBV6-5
D: TRBD1
length: 15
DNA: TGTGCCAGCACTACATCGAGACAGGGCTTATATGGCTACACCTTC
CDR3: CASTTSRQGLYGYTF

J: TRBJ2-2
size: .
V: TRBV19
D: TRBD2
length: 18
DNA: TGTGCCAGTAAGGTGCGGGGGGATCAACAAGGGAACACCGGGGAGCTGTTTTTT
CDR3: CASKVRGDQQGNTGELFF

J: TRBJ1-6
size: once
V: TRBV2
D: TRBD1
length: 15
DNA: TGTGCCAGCACCCAACAGGGGGCAGGTAATTCACCCCTCCACTTT
CDR3: CASTQQGAGNSPLHF

J: TRBJ2-2
size: .
V: TRBV19
D: TRBD1
length: 14
DNA: TGTGCCAGTAGTGGACAGGGAGTGACCGGGGAGCTGTTTTTT
CDR3: CASSGQGVTGELFF

J: TRBJ1-1
size: .
V: TRBV3-1/TRBV3-2
D: TRBD1
length: 15
DNA: TGTGCCAGCAGCTATACGACAGGGACGAACACTGAAGCTTTCTTT
CDR3: CASSYTTGTNTEAFF

J: TRBJ1-4
size: .
V: TRBV10-1
D: TRBD1
length: 18
DNA: TGCGCCAGCAGTCATCGGGGCAGGGACAGGACAACTAATGAAAAACTGTTTTTT
CDR3: CASSHRGRDRTTNEKLFF

J: TRBJ1-1
size: .
V: TRBV6-5
D: TRBD1
length: 13
DNA: TGTGCCACAAAGATAGGGGGCGGCACTGAAGCTTTCTTT
CDR3: CATKIGGGTEAFF

J: TRBJ1-6
size: .
V: TRBV6-5
D: .
length: 15
DNA: TGTGCCAGCAGTTACAGGGTTCCCGGTAATTCACCCCTCCACTTT
CDR3: CASSYRVPGNSPLHF

J: TRBJ1-1
size: few
V: TRBV3-1/TRBV3-2
D: TRBD1
length: 14
DNA: TGTGCCAGCAGCCAAGCAGACAGGGGCCCTGAAGCTTTCTTT
CDR3: CASSQADRGPEAFF

J: TRBJ1-1
size: .
V: TRBV9
D: .
length: 13
DNA: TGTGCCAGCAGCGTGGACCTGAACACTGAAGCTTTCTTT
CDR3: CASSVDLNTEAFF

J: TRBJ2-5
size: .
V: TRBV15
D: .
length: 13
DNA: TGTGCCACCAGTGGCGGGTCCCAAGAGACCCAGTACTTC
CDR3: CATSGGSQETQYF